This T cell receptor (beta chain) originates from a study of T cell responses to AZD1222 COVID-19 vaccine. Background on the study: Second-dose timings of about 4 or about 12 weeks were pooled. General study points: Among AZD1222 vaccinees, only six were seropositive at baseline.

The V gene end was trimmed by 3 bases and the J gene end by 8 bases; junction bases not matched to a gene: 7. Germline CDR1 reads SGHRS; CDR2 reads YFSETQ. The CDR3 totals 15 residues. Using immunoSEQ multiplex PCR, the repertoire was profiled, and TCRdb retains in-frame clones only, with some absent. The table records 95,000 to 150,000 clones, about nine tenths of them present only once. Concerning this clone itself: Antigen specificity is unknown.

Sequenced here: peripheral blood, sampled on day 0 of AZD1222 vaccination. The rearrangement uses TRBV5-1 and TRBJ2-1; 11 nucleotides match TRBD1. This clonotype was obtained from an adult in good health. CDR3 amino acids: CASSWLGQGAYEQFF. The CDR3 nucleotides are TGCGCCAGCAGCTGGCTTGGACAGGGGGCATATGAGCAGTTCTTC.